Below are 7 T cell receptor beta chains sequenced from a single sample in a study of T cells after yellow fever vaccination (dated by TCRdb to the late 2010s). This specimen's treatment or condition label, per the study, means: live attenuated yellow fever vaccine strain. The method behind the library was 5' RACE. This sample was sequenced with an Illumina NovaSeq 6000. The public reads were run again by TCRdb, first through fastp at Q25 and then through MiXCR, and only productive beta chains were kept. Under each unique CDR3 protein, matching rows form one entry showing the most common genes and DNA. The sample profile shows roughly 99,000 distinct CDR3 sequences; roughly 5.8% of them were found once. Roughly two fifths of the sample lies in the top ten. This specimen was CD8+ T cells sorted from PBMCs, taken 10 days after the yellow fever booster vaccination. These receptors all stem from a man between 18 and 29 years old who received the YFV17D yellow fever vaccine.

The chain combines TRBV7-9 with TRBJ1-1; 10 nucleotides line up with TRBD1. Per the germline V gene, CDR1 is SEHNR and CDR2 is FQNEAQ (reference sequence). The CDR3 contains 15 residues. After removal of 5 bases from V and 1 base from J, the junction contained 4 bases not matched to a gene. CDR3 region: CASSPDRGQNTEAFF. The CDR3 nucleotides read TGTGCCAGCAGCCCAGACAGGGGGCAGAACACTGAAGCTTTCTTT. The entire variable domain, with the rest obtained from reference TRBV7-9 and TRBJ1-1, is as follows: DTGVSQNPRHKITKRGQNVTFRCDPISEHNRLYWYRQTLGQGPEFLTYFQNEAQLEKSRLLSDRFSAERPKGSFSTLEIQRTEQGDSAMYLCASSPDRGQNTEAFFGQGTRLTVV.

This clonotype showed up just a few times. The rearrangement links TRBV20-1 to TRBJ1-2; D is uncertain. Germline CDR1 reads DFQATT; CDR2 reads SNEGSKA (reference sequence). CDR3 length: 14 amino acids. Deletions cut 0 bases from V and 1 base from J, with 9 bases between. The CDR3 loop is CSARDEGNNYGYTF. DNA for the CDR3: TGCAGTGCTAGAGACGAGGGAAATAACTATGGCTACACCTTC.

The rearrangement links TRBV7-2 to TRBJ1-1; D gene ambiguous. This CDR3 comprises 14 residues. Germline V gene lookup returns CDR1 SGHTA and CDR2 FQGNSA. V lost 1 base, J lost 3 bases, and 9 bases lay in between. The CDR3: CASSLGDTYTEAFF. DNA of the CDR3: TGTGCCAGCAGCTTAGGAGACACATACACTGAAGCTTTCTTT.

The chain combines TRBV20-1 with TRBJ1-2; D gene ambiguous. The CDR3 length is 12 residues. Germline V gene lookup returns CDR1 DFQATT and CDR2 SNEGSKA (reference sequence). V lost 5 bases to trimming and J lost 8 bases, with 15 bases between them. The CDR3 DNA sequence: TGCAGTGCTGCCAGTCCCACTGGCGGCTACACCTTC. As protein: CSAASPTGGYTF.

This clonotype was seen a handful of times. The chain uses TRBV5-4 and TRBJ2-2; D not certain. The V end lost 4 bases, the J end lost 7 bases, and 17 bases lay between the germline ends. Germline CDR1 is SGHNT and CDR2 is YYREEE (reference sequence). This CDR3 region has 15 residues. CDR3 residues: CASSREALGDGELFF. The CDR3 DNA sequence: TGTGCCAGCAGCCGCGAAGCACTTGGCGACGGGGAGCTGTTTTTT. Full variable domain (outside the CDR3, taken from reference TRBV5-4 and TRBJ2-2): ETGVTQSPTHLIKTRGQQVTLRCSSQSGHNTVSWYQQALGQGPQFIFQYYREEENGRGNFPPRFSGLQFPNYSSELNVNALELDDSALYLCASSREALGDGELFFGEGSRLTVL.

V is TRBV5-6 and J is TRBJ1-2, with a possible D match to TRBD1 (6 bases). This CDR3 spans 14 amino acids. V gave up 1 base and J gave up 4 bases, with 11 bases separating them. Germline V gene lookup returns CDR1 SGHDT and CDR2 YYEEEE. Here the CDR3 reads CASSLQGSFYGYTF. The CDR3, as DNA: TGTGCCAGCAGCTTGCAGGGGAGTTTCTATGGCTACACCTTC.

There are many counts of this clonotype. The chain uses TRBV11-2 and TRBJ2-1, with 7 bases matching TRBD2. Germline trimming cut 7 bases from V and 9 bases from J; bases unmatched to any gene: 6. This CDR3 comprises 12 residues. Germline V CDR1 and CDR2: SGHAT, FQNNGV. The CDR3 sequence: CASNGLDGEQFF. CDR3 DNA: TGTGCCAGCAACGGACTAGATGGTGAGCAGTTCTTC.